A single sample gave rise to the 20 T cell receptor beta chains below, sequenced in a study of T cells in localized non-small cell lung cancer. Assay used: immunoSEQ multiplex PCR; TCRdb lists only in-frame clones, some missing. The sample has roughly 14,000 clones, approximately 83% seen once. This sample comprised peripheral blood, obtained before any cancer treatment. The source of these receptors is a female donor over 55 with stage I squamous cell lung carcinoma.

The rearrangement joins TRBV6-1 to TRBJ1-2; 8 bases match TRBD1. V dropped 4 bases and J dropped 10; count of bases not matched to a gene: 5. Germline CDR1 and CDR2: MNHNS and SASEGT. There are 12 residues in the CDR3. As DNA, the CDR3 is TGTGCCAGCAGTGGGGACAGGACATCCTACACCTTC. This encodes CASSGDRTSYTF.

The gene calls are TRBV7-2 and TRBJ2-7, with TRBD1 matching over 7 bases. V shed 5 bases and J 0 bases; nucleotides not matched to a gene: 1. In germline, CDR1 is SGHTA, CDR2 FQGNSA. The length of the CDR3 is 13 residues. CDR3 DNA sequence: TGTGCCAGCAGCCACAGGGGCTCCTACGAGCAGTACTTC. Amino acid sequence: CASSHRGSYEQYF.

The V call is TRBV11-2, the J call TRBJ2-3, with TRBD1 matching over 10 bases. The V segment lost 5 bases and the J segment 4 bases; nucleotides outside the gene matches: 9. The germline V gene has CDR1 SGHAT and CDR2 FQNNGV. This CDR3 has 16 amino acids. The CDR3: CASSLRRDRGSDTQYF. The CDR3 DNA is TGTGCCAGCAGCCTCAGACGGGACAGGGGATCAGATACGCAGTATTTT. Full variable domain (outside the CDR3, taken from reference TRBV11-2 and TRBJ2-3): EAGVAQSPRYKIIEKRQSVAFWCNPISGHATLYWYQQILGQGPKLLIQFQNNGVVDDSQLPKDRFSAERLKGVDSTLKIQPAKLEDSAVYLCASSLRRDRGSDTQYFGPGTRLTVL.

This chain uses TRBV9 with TRBJ2-3, with 12 bases that match TRBD2. The CDR3 totals 16 residues. In germline, CDR1 is SGDLS, CDR2 YYNGEE. Trimming took 3 bases from V and 8 from J; bases not matched to a gene: 10. CDR3 nucleotide sequence: TGTGCCAGCAGCGCCTCGTATCTAGCGGGGGGGAGTACGCAGTATTTT. Its protein product is CASSASYLAGGSTQYF. The full variable domain, rest sourced from reference TRBV9 and TRBJ2-3, is DSGVTQTPKHLITATGQRVTLRCSPRSGDLSVYWYQQSLDQGLQFLIQYYNGEERAKGNILERFSAQQFPDLHSELNLSSLELGDSALYFCASSASYLAGGSTQYFGPGTRLTVL.

The gene calls are TRBV19 and TRBJ1-2; D perhaps matches TRBD1 (6 bases). CDR1 LNHDA and CDR2 SQIVND come from the germline V gene (reference sequence). Trimming stripped 3 bases from V and 8 bases from J, with 13 bases between. This CDR3 comprises 13 residues. CDR3 sequence: CASSMTGGLGYTF. CDR3 nucleotides: TGTGCCAGTAGTATGACGGGGGGCTTGGGCTACACCTTC. The complete variable domain, with remaining parts taken from reference TRBV19 and TRBJ1-2, reads DGGITQSPKYLFRKEGQNVTLSCEQNLNHDAMYWYRQDPGQGLRLIYYSQIVNDFQKGDIAEGYSVSREKKESFPLTVTSAQKNPTAFYLCASSMTGGLGYTFGSGTRLTVV.

The J gene is TRBJ2-7, the V gene TRBV30; 7 nucleotides line up with TRBD2. V trimming: 2 bases; J trimming: 3 bases; junction bases outside the gene matches: 7. The CDR3 totals 14 residues. Germline V gene sequence: CDR1 GTSNPN, CDR2 SVGIG (reference sequence). CDR3 nucleotide sequence: TGTGCCTGGAGTAAGGTAGCGGGTGACTACGAGCAGTACTTC. Protein: CAWSKVAGDYEQYF.

V gene TRBV4-3 combines with J gene TRBJ2-7; 9 bases are a match to TRBD1. There are 16 residues in the CDR3. After removal of 0 bases from V and 4 bases from J, the junction contained 7 bases not matched to a gene. From germline, CDR1 is LGHNA and CDR2 YSLEER. The CDR3 sequence: CASSQEGTGLQYEQYF. The CDR3 DNA is TGCGCCAGCAGCCAAGAAGGGACAGGGTTACAGTACGAGCAGTACTTC.

This rearrangement joins TRBV7-6 to TRBJ2-2; 8 bases agree with TRBD2. V lost 2 bases to trimming and J lost 0 bases; unmatched junction nucleotides: 17. CDR1 is SGHVS, CDR2 FNYEAQ, per germline. CDR3 size: 21 residues. The CDR3 loop is CASSLKGGGPRVPSNTGELFF. CDR3 nucleotide sequence: TGTGCCAGCAGCTTAAAGGGCGGGGGGCCCAGGGTTCCGTCGAACACCGGGGAGCTGTTTTTT.

This chain uses TRBV4-1 with TRBJ1-4, with unresolved D. The CDR3 runs 14 residues. Looked up from germline, CDR1 is MGHRA and CDR2 is YSYEKL. The ends were cut back, 3 bases at V and 8 bases at J, with 13 bases in the middle. The CDR3 DNA sequence: TGCGCCAGCAGCCATATCGGGCTGGGGGAAAAACTGTTTTTT. Translated, it gives CASSHIGLGEKLFF.

The J gene is TRBJ2-1, the V gene TRBV7-2; tentatively, D is TRBD2 (6 bases). V was cut by 4 bases and J by 1 base, with 11 bases left in between. Germline V lookup: CDR1 SGHTA, CDR2 FQGNSA. The CDR3 has 15 amino acids. The CDR3 coding sequence is TGTGCCAGCAGCTCGGTACGGGGGTCCTACAATGAGCAGTTCTTC. This gives the protein CASSSVRGSYNEQFF.

The CDR3 region is CASSGVPGGAQTQYF. Here the CDR3 DNA reads TGTGCCAGCAGCGGGGTGCCGGGGGGAGCCCAGACCCAGTACTTC. The chain couples TRBV7-2 to TRBJ2-5; 7 bases match TRBD2. The CDR3 spans 15 residues. V lost 5 bases to trimming and J lost 6 bases; unmatched junction nucleotides: 12. Germline V gene sequence: CDR1 SGHTA, CDR2 FQGNSA. The full variable domain, rest sourced from reference TRBV7-2 and TRBJ2-5, is GAGVSQSPSNKVTEKGKDVELRCDPISGHTALYWYRQSLGQGLEFLIYFQGNSAPDKSGLPSDRFSAERTGGSVSTLTIQRTQQEDSAVYLCASSGVPGGAQTQYFGPGTRLLVL.

This chain connects TRBV2 to TRBJ1-5, with D perhaps TRBD1 (6 bases). The germline CDR1 and CDR2 sequences are SNHLY and FYNNEI. This CDR3 is 14 amino acids long. V lost 6 bases and J 0 bases, leaving 9 bases between the germline ends. CDR3 loop: CASRGTISNQPQHF. The CDR3 region has the DNA TGTGCCAGCAGGGGGACAATTAGCAATCAGCCCCAGCATTTT.

The chain links TRBV15 to TRBJ1-1; tentatively, D is TRBD1 (5 bases). Trimming cost V 0 bases and J 3 bases, with 8 bases left between them. CDR1 and CDR2 (germline): LNHNV, YYDKDF (reference sequence). The CDR3 runs to 14 residues. The CDR3, as DNA: TGTGCCACCAGCAGAGATCTGGGGGACACTGAAGCTTTCTTT. Its protein product is CATSRDLGDTEAFF.

The chain employs TRBV6-1 and TRBJ1-1, with no clear D. The CDR3 consists of 13 residues. The V and J ends lost 6 bases and 1 base respectively, with 9 bases between them. Germline CDR1 and CDR2: MNHNS and SASEGT. Written as DNA, the CDR3 is TGTGCCAGCAGGCCGGGAGAGAACACTGAAGCTTTCTTT. It is translated as CASRPGENTEAFF.

The chain carries TRBV7-2 and TRBJ2-3; D may correspond to TRBD1 or TRBD2 (6 bases each). V lost 4 bases and J lost 0, with 17 bases in between. Germline CDR1 reads SGHTA; CDR2 reads FQGNSA. CDR3 size: 17 residues. The CDR3 region has the DNA TGTGCCAGCAGCTCCGCCGTTCGAGGGGGGAGCACAGATACGCAGTATTTT. This gives the protein CASSSAVRGGSTDTQYF.

V is TRBV18 and J is TRBJ2-1; D is possibly TRBD1 (5 bases). The germline gives CDR1 KGHSH, CDR2 LQKENI. V was pared by 6 bases and J by 3 bases, with 18 bases between. The CDR3 has 16 residues. CDR3 sequence (DNA): TGTGCCAGCTCCCCCCCAGGGTTTCTAAACTACAATGAGCAGTTCTTC. The encoded protein is CASSPPGFLNYNEQFF.

The chain employs TRBV7-9 and TRBJ2-2; TRBD1 agrees at 8 bases. V dropped 5 bases and J dropped 3; count of bases not matched to a gene: 2. Germline assignment: CDR1 SEHNR and CDR2 FQNEAQ (reference sequence). This CDR3 contains 14 residues. The CDR3 coding sequence is TGTGCCAGCAGCCCGACAGGGGACACCGGGGAGCTGTTTTTT. This translates into CASSPTGDTGELFF.

CDR3 sequence (DNA): TGCGCCAGCAGATATCCCGACGAGCAGTACTTC. Amino acids: CASRYPDEQYF. The J gene is TRBJ2-7, the V gene TRBV5-1, with D hard to call. The CDR3 has 11 residues. The V gene's germline CDR1 is SGHRS and CDR2 YFSETQ. Trimming left V 5 bases short and J 5 bases short, with 8 bases between.

The chain is built from TRBV5-1 and TRBJ2-7; D might be TRBD1 or TRBD2, each matching 5 bases. The CDR3 consists of 14 residues. CDR1 is SGHRS and CDR2 is YFSETQ in the germline V gene. The V and J ends lost 4 bases and 1 base respectively, with 12 bases between them. CDR3 residues: CASSLGTASYEQYF. CDR3 DNA: TGCGCCAGCAGCCTCGGGACGGCTTCCTACGAGCAGTACTTC.

The chain has TRBV7-9 and TRBJ1-3; D not resolved. Germline CDR1 is SEHNR and CDR2 is FQNEAQ (reference sequence). This CDR3 has 15 residues. V was trimmed by 4 bases and J by 2 bases, leaving 12 bases between them. The DNA for the CDR3 is TGTGCCAGCAGCTCCATTTCCCACGCTGGAAACACCATATATTTT. It is translated as CASSSISHAGNTIYF.